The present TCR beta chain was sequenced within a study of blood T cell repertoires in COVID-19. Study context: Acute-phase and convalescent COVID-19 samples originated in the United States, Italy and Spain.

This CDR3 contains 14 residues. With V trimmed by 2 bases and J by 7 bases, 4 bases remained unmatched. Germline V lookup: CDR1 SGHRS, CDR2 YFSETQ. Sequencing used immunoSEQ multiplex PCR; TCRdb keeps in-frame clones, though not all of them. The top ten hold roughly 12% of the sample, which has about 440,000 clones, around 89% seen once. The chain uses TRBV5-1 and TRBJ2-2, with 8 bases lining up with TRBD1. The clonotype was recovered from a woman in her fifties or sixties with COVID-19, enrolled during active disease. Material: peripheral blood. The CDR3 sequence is CASSLRQGYGELFF. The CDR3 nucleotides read TGCGCCAGCAGCTTACGACAGGGGTACGGGGAGCTGTTTTTT.